This TCR beta chain was identified in a study of response to subunit inactivated influenza vaccine. TCRdb independently ran MiXCR on the RT-PCR reads; one entry per CDR3 protein. The data show under 550,000 distinct CDR3 sequences, roughly 7.9% seen once. V was trimmed by 0 bases and J by 5 bases, leaving 10 bases between them. The CDR3 totals 13 residues. The germline V gene encodes CDR1 DFQATT and CDR2 SNEGSKA (reference sequence). The origin of this receptor is a man aged 45 to 70 who received an inactivated influenza vaccine. The rearrangement joins TRBV20-1 to TRBJ2-5; TRBD1 is a possible D gene (6 bases). Here the sequenced sample was PBMCs from blood, taken around 25 months after vaccination. The CDR3: CSARDARGETQYF. The CDR3 region has the DNA TGCAGTGCTAGAGACGCTAGGGGGGAGACCCAGTACTTC.